What follows are 4 T cell receptor beta chains derived from one specimen sequenced in a study of T cells in Graves' hyperthyroidism and ophthalmopathy. Amplification yielded TCR beta CDR3 regions, with RNA transcripts as the source. A set of HTBI primers served as the primers for a first-round RT-PCR of the TCR CDR3. TCRdb independently ran MiXCR on the multiplex PCR reads; one entry per CDR3 protein. Of about 680,000 distinct CDR3 sequences listed, around 40% are singletons. Source material: blood. The receptors here all came from a middle-aged woman with Graves' hyperthyroidism.

Of note for this clonotype: Since the CDR3 does not end with the conserved phenylalanine or tryptophan, this likely comes from a read error. The chain combines TRBV4-2 with TRBJ1-1; no firm D call. CDR1 and CDR2 (germline): LGHNA, YNFKEQ. This CDR3 comprises 14 residues. V was pared by 4 bases and J by 0 bases, with 9 bases between. The CDR3 protein is CASSPTALNTEAFS. In DNA, the CDR3 is TGTGCCAGCAGCCCCACAGCCTTGAACACTGAAGCTTTCTCT.

This clonotype was observed a few times. One end of the junction is discordant with germline, which a read error may explain. The chain combines TRBV10-3 with TRBJ1-1; D is unclear. Germline-derived CDR1 and CDR2 are ENHRY and SYGVKD. The CDR3 totals 12 residues. The CDR3 sequence is CASSDQWTEAFF. The CDR3 DNA is TGTGCCAGCAGTGATCAGTGGACTGAAGCTTTCTTT.

This clonotype was observed at least ten times. The chain is built from TRBV29-1 and TRBJ2-7; 10 nucleotides line up with TRBD1. J gave up 5 bases and V 3 bases, and 10 bases lay outside the gene matches. The CDR3 has 15 residues. Germline values: CDR1 SQVTM, CDR2 ANQGSEA. The CDR3 coding sequence is TGCAGCGTTGAGGGACAGGGGCGAGGGATAGACGAGCAGTACTTC. It specifies CSVEGQGRGIDEQYF.

This chain uses TRBV7-6 with TRBJ1-5; 9 bases are shared with TRBD1. The CDR3 loop spans 14 amino acids. Germline values: CDR1 SGHVS, CDR2 FNYEAQ. Trimming removed 5 bases from V and 10 bases from J; junction bases left unmatched: 9. The CDR3 here is CASSHRDREGPQHF. The CDR3 DNA reads as TGTGCCAGCAGCCACCGGGACAGGGAGGGACCCCAGCATTTT.